What follows is one T cell receptor beta chain and its context. Its antigen remains unknown. An Oncomine TCR Beta short-read assay was used to sequence the DNA from cultured CD4+ T cells. A single record per CDR3 protein comes from TCRdb applying MiXCR to the PCR reads. This sample has some 10,000 distinct CDR3 sequences, with 40% to 55% found just once. The sample comes from a study of vaccination and CD4 T cells after COVID-19. Study-level background: The post-COVID samples were taken a median around 93 days after diagnosis, anywhere from 35 to 161.

Study-wide results and limits: Convalescent patients had 304 of 307 vaccine-specific clones showing spike mono-reactivity. The median proportion of reactive clones detected only post-vaccination in convalescent patients was approximately 87%.

As for treatment: approximately 11-day PBMC culture with coronavirus spike peptide pools or control peptides (ViraFEST assay). CD4+ T cells that came from the unexposed donor were collected before the COVID-19 pandemic (2011-2018). Medium was half-exchanged with fresh IL-2 medium on days 3 and 7. This receptor was identified in a human donor in good health. The sequencing input was CD4+ T cells from blood, cultured in vitro.

CDR3 amino acids: CASSPWGQGATGANVLTF. Here the CDR3 DNA reads TGTGCCAGCAGCCCCTGGGGACAGGGGGCTACCGGGGCCAACGTCCTGACTTTC. The V and J genes are TRBV7-2 and TRBJ2-6; the match to TRBD1 covers 12 bases. Germline V lookup: CDR1 SGHTA, CDR2 FQGNSA. The V segment lost 5 bases and the J segment 4 bases; nucleotides outside the gene matches: 9. This CDR3 comprises 18 residues.